Listed here is a single T cell receptor (beta chain). Its antigen remains unknown. Per the germline V gene, CDR1 is SNHLY and CDR2 is FYNNEI. The V end was cut by 4 bases, the J end by 4 bases, with 13 bases between. The CDR3 runs 14 residues. This sample was included in a study of T cell repertoires in cytomegalovirus infection. Study overall: As its CMV epitopes, the study selected recently identified HLA-C-restricted and well-studied HLA-B-restricted targets. CMV infection and matching HLA type were both indicated by public TCR beta signatures.

From the reads, TCRdb called clonotypes with MiXCR, one entry per CDR3 protein. The sample consists of roughly 280,000 distinct CDR3 sequences, around 20% of them appearing once. General study results and limits: There were HLA-C-restricted CMV-specific TCR beta clonotypes dominating the ex vivo response. Identification of carriers of CMV plus the relevant HLA was performed using cumulative public TCR beta family frequency.

The starting material was cultured PBMCs, obtained from culture after CMV antigen stimulation. The receptor was derived from a human donor in good health (CMV status not recorded). Some clones in this sample may be carry-over from other donors' samples. The chain uses TRBV2 and TRBJ1-1; D is uncertain. The CDR3 region is CASSAGKGSTEAFF. DNA for the CDR3: TGTGCCAGCAGTGCGGGAAAAGGGTCCACTGAAGCTTTCTTT.